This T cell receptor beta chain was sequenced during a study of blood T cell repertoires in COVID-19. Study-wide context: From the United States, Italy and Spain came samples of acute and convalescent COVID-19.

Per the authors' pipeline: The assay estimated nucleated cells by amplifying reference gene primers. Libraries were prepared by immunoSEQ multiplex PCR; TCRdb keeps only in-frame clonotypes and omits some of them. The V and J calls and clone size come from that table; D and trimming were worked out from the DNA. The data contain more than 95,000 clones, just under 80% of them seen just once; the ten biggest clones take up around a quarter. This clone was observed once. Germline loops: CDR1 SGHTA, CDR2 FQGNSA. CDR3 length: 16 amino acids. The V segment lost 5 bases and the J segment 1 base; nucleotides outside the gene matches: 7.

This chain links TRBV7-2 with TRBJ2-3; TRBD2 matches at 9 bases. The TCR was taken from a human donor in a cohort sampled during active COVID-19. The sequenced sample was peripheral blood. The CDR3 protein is CASSLASGIGTDTQYF. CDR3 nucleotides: TGTGCCAGCAGCCTCGCTAGCGGGATTGGCACAGATACGCAGTATTTT.